Below are 15 T cell receptor beta chains sequenced from a single sample in a study of CD8+ T cells in alopecia areata. Once RNA had been extracted, it was reverse transcribed into cDNA to act as the sequencing template. Clones were read by immunoSEQ multiplex PCR, and TCRdb kept only the in-frame ones, dropping some. Here the sample spans roughly 99,000 clones, 84% being singletons. The treatment denotes: oral pan-JAK inhibitor, 5-10 mg twice daily. The sample was CD8+ T cells sorted from blood, taken at week 24, from a patient treated with tofacitinib. The source is a human donor with alopecia areata.

The J gene is TRBJ1-1, the V gene TRBV5-1, with 9 bases that match TRBD1. Germline V gives CDR1 SGHRS, CDR2 YFSETQ. Trimming cost V 3 bases and J 2 bases; bases outside gene matches: 2. This CDR3 has 14 residues. CDR3 DNA sequence: TGCGCCAGCAGCTGGACAGGGGACAACACTGAAGCTTTCTTT. It translates to CASSWTGDNTEAFF.

This clone was recorded a few times. CDR3 bases: TGCGCCAGCAGCCAAGCTTGGGGAGAACTCTCCACCTACGAGCAGTACTTC. It codes for CASSQAWGELSTYEQYF. The chain links TRBV4-1 to TRBJ2-7, with D possibly being TRBD2 (5 bases). The CDR3 has 17 amino acids. Germline V gene data show CDR1 as MGHRA and CDR2 as YSYEKL. Between the trimmed V and J ends, which lost 1 base and 2 bases, there was a span of 18 bases.

The CDR3 nucleotides are TGTGCCACCAGCAGAGATAGGCAGGGACTCACTGAAGCTTTCTTT. Protein sequence: CATSRDRQGLTEAFF. The gene calls are TRBV15 and TRBJ1-1; D is perhaps TRBD1 (5 bases). The ends were cut back, 0 bases at V and 4 bases at J, with 12 bases in the middle. The CDR3 is 15 residues long. CDR1 and CDR2 from the germline V gene are LNHNV and YYDKDF (reference sequence).

V is TRBV4-1 and J is TRBJ2-1; 9 bases line up with TRBD1. The CDR3 loop spans 16 amino acids. The V and J ends lost 0 bases and 5 bases, in that order; junction bases with no gene match: 5. Germline V gene sequence: CDR1 MGHRA, CDR2 YSYEKL. CDR3 protein: CASSQEGTGFNNEQFF. CDR3 DNA: TGCGCCAGCAGCCAAGAGGGGACAGGGTTCAACAATGAGCAGTTCTTC.

CDR3 amino acids: CASSYTGTVNSPLHF. For the CDR3, the DNA is TGTGCCAGCAGCTATACCGGGACAGTTAATTCACCCCTCCACTTT. This rearrangement joins TRBV7-9 to TRBJ1-6; TRBD1 matches at 7 bases. The V gene's germline CDR1 is SEHNR and CDR2 FQNEAQ (reference sequence). V trimming: 4 bases; J trimming: 6 bases; junction bases outside the gene matches: 6. This CDR3 region has 15 residues.

The rearrangement uses TRBV21-1 and TRBJ2-5; the table calls TRBD2, which could not be checked here. TRBV21-1 is classified as a pseudogene. This CDR3 contains 14 residues. The CDR3: CASSKRVSVETQYF. DNA for the CDR3: TGTGCCAGCAGCAAGAGGGTATCCGTCGAGACCCAGTACTTC.

In its sample, this clone was seen a few times. The J gene is TRBJ2-7, the V gene TRBV4-1, with 12 bases lining up with TRBD2. Germline-derived CDR1 and CDR2 are MGHRA and YSYEKL. V lost 1 base to trimming and J lost 2 bases; unmatched junction nucleotides: 6. The CDR3 has 17 amino acids. For the CDR3, the DNA is TGCGCCAGCAGCCAAGGACTAGCGGGGGCCCTTACCTACGAGCAGTACTTC. This gives the protein CASSQGLAGALTYEQYF.

The chain uses TRBV2 and TRBJ2-1; the match to TRBD1 covers 9 bases. Unmatched junction bases numbered 6, after V lost 8 bases and J lost 4 bases. The CDR3 contains 14 residues. Per the germline V gene, CDR1 is SNHLY and CDR2 is FYNNEI. This chain's CDR3 is CASRPTGGYNEQFF. In DNA, the CDR3 is TGTGCCAGCCGGCCGACAGGGGGATACAATGAGCAGTTCTTC.

The chain carries TRBV4-1 and TRBJ1-2; D remains unclear. CDR3 length: 14 amino acids. CDR1 and CDR2 (germline): MGHRA, YSYEKL. The germline V and J ends were trimmed by 0 bases and 0 bases, with 5 bases remaining between them. In nucleotides, the CDR3 is TGCGCCAGCAGCCAAGATCCAACTAACTATGGCTACACCTTC. Protein product: CASSQDPTNYGYTF.

The chain employs TRBV7-8 and TRBJ2-1; 8 bases are a match to TRBD2. The CDR3 loop spans 15 amino acids. Trimming took 5 bases from V and 3 from J; bases not matched to a gene: 6. Germline assignment: CDR1 SGHVS and CDR2 FQNEAQ. The CDR3 DNA follows: TGTGCCAGCAGCAGCCTAGCGGGTGACTACAATGAGCAGTTCTTC. Amino acid sequence: CASSSLAGDYNEQFF.

J is TRBJ2-5 and V is TRBV14; a possible D gene is TRBD1 (6 bases). V lost 4 bases to trimming and J lost 2 bases, with 14 bases between them. Germline lookup yields CDR1 SGHDN and CDR2 FVKESK. The CDR3 covers 15 residues. The CDR3 sequence: CASSPRGNKQETQYF. The DNA for the CDR3 is TGTGCCAGCAGCCCAAGGGGGAATAAGCAAGAGACCCAGTACTTC. The entire variable domain, with the rest obtained from reference TRBV14 and TRBJ2-5, is as follows: EAGVTQFPSHSVIEKGQTVTLRCDPISGHDNLYWYRRVMGKEIKFLLHFVKESKQDESGMPNNRFLAERTGGTYSTLKVQPAELEDSGVYFCASSPRGNKQETQYFGPGTRLLVL.

This chain's CDR3 is CSVEVPMNTEAFF. CDR3 bases: TGCAGCGTTGAGGTACCGATGAACACTGAAGCTTTCTTT. The gene calls are TRBV29-1 and TRBJ1-1, with D unclear. The germline V gene has CDR1 SQVTM and CDR2 ANQGSEA. The ends were cut back, 3 bases at V and 0 bases at J, with 8 bases in the middle. The CDR3 loop spans 13 amino acids.

The chain uses TRBV7-2 and TRBJ2-2; 13 positions match TRBD2. CDR1 and CDR2 (germline): SGHTA, FQGNSA. The CDR3 consists of 18 residues. After removal of 5 bases from V and 3 bases from J, the junction contained 9 bases not matched to a gene. CDR3 loop: CASSERLAGGGYTGELFF. CDR3 sequence (DNA): TGTGCCAGCAGCGAGCGACTAGCGGGGGGCGGTTACACCGGGGAGCTGTTTTTT.

The chain combines TRBV7-2 with TRBJ2-3, with TRBD1 as a possible D gene (5 bases). With 1 base removed from V and 1 base from J, the gap between germline ends came to 12 bases. The V gene's germline CDR1 is SGHTA and CDR2 FQGNSA. This CDR3 is built from 16 residues. The CDR3 nucleotides are TGTGCCAGCAGCTTAGTGTGGGGCCTTGGCACAGATACGCAGTATTTT. Translating it yields CASSLVWGLGTDTQYF. Drawing the rest from reference TRBV7-2 and TRBJ2-3, the complete variable domain is GAGVSQSPSNKVTEKGKDVELRCDPISGHTALYWYRQSLGQGLEFLIYFQGNSAPDKSGLPSDRFSAERTGGSVSTLTIQRTQQEDSAVYLCASSLVWGLGTDTQYFGPGTRLTVL.

The chain recombines TRBV5-1 with TRBJ2-1, with D maybe TRBD2 (6 bases). The germline V and J ends were trimmed by 3 bases and 6 bases, with 10 bases remaining between them. Germline CDR1 and CDR2: SGHRS and YFSETQ. CDR3 length: 13 amino acids. CDR3 amino acids: CASSWEVGNEQFF. The CDR3, as DNA: TGCGCCAGCAGCTGGGAGGTCGGCAATGAGCAGTTCTTC.